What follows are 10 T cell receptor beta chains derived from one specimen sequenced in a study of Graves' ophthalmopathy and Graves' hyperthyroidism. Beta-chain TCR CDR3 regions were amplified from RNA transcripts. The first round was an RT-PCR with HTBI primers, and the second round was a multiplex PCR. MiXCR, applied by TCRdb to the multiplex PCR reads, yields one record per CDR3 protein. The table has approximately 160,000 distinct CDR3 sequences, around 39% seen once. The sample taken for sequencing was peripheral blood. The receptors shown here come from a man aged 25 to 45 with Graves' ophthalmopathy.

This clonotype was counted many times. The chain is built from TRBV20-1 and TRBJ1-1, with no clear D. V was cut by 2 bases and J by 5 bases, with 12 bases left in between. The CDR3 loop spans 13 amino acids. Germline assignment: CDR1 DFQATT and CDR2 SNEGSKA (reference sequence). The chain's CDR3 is CSARKARGTEAFF. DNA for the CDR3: TGCAGTGCTAGAAAGGCCCGGGGAACTGAAGCTTTCTTT.

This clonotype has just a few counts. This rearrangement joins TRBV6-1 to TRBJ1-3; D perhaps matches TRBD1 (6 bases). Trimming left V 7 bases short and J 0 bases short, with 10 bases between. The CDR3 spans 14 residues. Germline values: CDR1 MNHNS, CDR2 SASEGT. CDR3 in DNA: TGTGCCAGCACCACAGGGAACTCTGGAAACACCATATATTTT. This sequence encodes CASTTGNSGNTIYF.

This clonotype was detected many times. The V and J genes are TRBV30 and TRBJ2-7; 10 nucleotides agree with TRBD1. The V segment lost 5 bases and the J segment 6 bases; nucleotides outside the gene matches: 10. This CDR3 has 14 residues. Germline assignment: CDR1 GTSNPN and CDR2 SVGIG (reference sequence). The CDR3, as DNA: TGTGCCTGGGGTAGGGACAGGGGAATTGGCGAGCAGTACTTC. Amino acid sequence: CAWGRDRGIGEQYF.

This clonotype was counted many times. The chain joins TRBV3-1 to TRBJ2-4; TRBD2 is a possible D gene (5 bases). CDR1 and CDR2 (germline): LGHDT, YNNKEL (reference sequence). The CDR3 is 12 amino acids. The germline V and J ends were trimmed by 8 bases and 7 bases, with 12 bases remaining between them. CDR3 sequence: CASLSDWNIQYF. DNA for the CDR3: TGTGCCAGCCTCTCGGACTGGAACATTCAGTACTTC.

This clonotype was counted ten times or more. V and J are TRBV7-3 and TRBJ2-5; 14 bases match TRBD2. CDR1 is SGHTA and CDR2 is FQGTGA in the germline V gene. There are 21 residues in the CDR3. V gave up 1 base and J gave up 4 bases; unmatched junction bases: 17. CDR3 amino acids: CASSLIGRGWTSGRRVETQYF. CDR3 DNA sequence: TGTGCCAGCAGCTTAATAGGCAGGGGATGGACTAGCGGGAGGCGGGTAGAGACCCAGTACTTC. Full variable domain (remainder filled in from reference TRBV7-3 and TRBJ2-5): GAGVSQTPSNKVTEKGKYVELRCDPISGHTALYWYRQSLGQGPEFLIYFQGTGAADDSGLPNDRFFAVRPEGSVSTLKIQRTERGDSAVYLCASSLIGRGWTSGRRVETQYFGPGTRLLVL.

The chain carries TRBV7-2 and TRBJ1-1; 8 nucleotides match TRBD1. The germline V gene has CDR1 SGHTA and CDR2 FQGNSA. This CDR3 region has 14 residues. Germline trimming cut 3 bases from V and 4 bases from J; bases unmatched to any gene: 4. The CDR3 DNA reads TGTGCCAGCAGCTTCGACAGGGGAGTCACTGAAGCTTTCTTT. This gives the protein CASSFDRGVTEAFF.

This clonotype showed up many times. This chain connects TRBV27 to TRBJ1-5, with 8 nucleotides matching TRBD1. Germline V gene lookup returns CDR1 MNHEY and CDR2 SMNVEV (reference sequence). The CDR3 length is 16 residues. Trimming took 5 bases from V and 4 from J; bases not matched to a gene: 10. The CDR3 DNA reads TGTGCCAGCAGTCCCCGCGGACAGGGTAGGAATCAGCCCCAGCATTTT. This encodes CASSPRGQGRNQPQHF.

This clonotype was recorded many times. CDR3 amino acids: CASSLPPREETQYF. For the CDR3, the DNA is TGTGCCAGCAGTTTACCCCCCAGGGAGGAGACCCAGTACTTC. V is TRBV12-3 or TRBV12-4 and J is TRBJ2-5; D is perhaps TRBD1 or TRBD2 (5 bases each). Trimming cost V 2 bases and J 5 bases, with 12 bases left between them. This CDR3 comprises 14 residues.

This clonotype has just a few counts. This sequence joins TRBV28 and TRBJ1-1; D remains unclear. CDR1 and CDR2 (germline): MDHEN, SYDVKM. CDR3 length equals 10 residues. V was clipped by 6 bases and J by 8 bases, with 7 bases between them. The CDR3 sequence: CASRQTEAFF. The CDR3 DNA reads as TGTGCCAGCAGACAGACGGAAGCTTTCTTT.

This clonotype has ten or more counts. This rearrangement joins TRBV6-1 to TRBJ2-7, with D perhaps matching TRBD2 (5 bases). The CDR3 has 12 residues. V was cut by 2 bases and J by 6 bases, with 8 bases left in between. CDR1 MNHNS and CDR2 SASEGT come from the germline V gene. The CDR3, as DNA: TGTGCCAGCAGTGAATACGGAGGCGAGCAGTACTTC. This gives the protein CASSEYGGEQYF.